The clone carrying this TCR beta chain was seen only once. Its antigen remains unidentified. The data were obtained in a study of cytomegalovirus exposure and HLA in healthy donors. Notes on the study in general: Reports indicated that the classifier achieved high specificity and sensitivity in diagnosing cytomegalovirus status. CMV antigen specificity was confirmed in vitro for a few CMV-associated chains. The study designated 150 or so TCR beta chains cytomegalovirus-associated. Rarity held for most TCR sequences, but there were some public TCRs that occurred in many donors.

The table came from immunoSEQ multiplex PCR; TCRdb's copy has only in-frame clones and leaves some out. The sample contains some 44,000 clones, about 94% of which appear only once. Germline loops: CDR1 LNHNV, CDR2 YYDKDF (reference sequence). The CDR3 is 14 amino acids. The germline V and J ends were trimmed by 5 bases and 6 bases, with 16 bases remaining between them. The rearrangement joins TRBV15 to TRBJ1-2; perhaps TRBD1 as D (5 bases). Specimen: PBMCs. The receptor was isolated from a man younger than 35 in good health and CMV-seronegative. CDR3 sequence reads: CATSRGGNRHGYTF. CDR3 nucleotides: TGTGCCACCAGCCGCGGGGGGAATAGGCATGGCTACACCTTC.